This record covers a single T cell receptor (beta chain). The antigen remains undetermined. The data were taken from a study of T cells in narcolepsy. About the research overall: Patients with NT1 or NT2 and healthy control donors were enrolled. The study's findings and limits: Blood of same and different patients, but not healthy controls, reportedly held recurring autoreactive clonotypes. Comparing one patient's CSF and blood CD4+ clonotypes highlighted HCRT- and TRIB2-specific autoreactive clonotypes.

Repertoires were generated with immunoSEQ multiplex PCR, while TCRdb's copy carries only in-frame clones and drops some. Among 25,000 to 35,000 clones listed, approximately 87% were seen once. The source is a human donor with narcolepsy. The sequenced sample was CD45RA- memory CD4+ T cells from PBMCs.

CDR3 nucleotides: TGTGCCAGTAGAGGGTCCAGGGGGATTAACACTGAAGCTTTCTTT. Its translation is CASRGSRGINTEAFF. V gene TRBV19 combines with J gene TRBJ1-1; 7 positions agree with TRBD1. The germline V gene encodes CDR1 LNHDA and CDR2 SQIVND (reference sequence). Unmatched junction bases numbered 9, after V lost 6 bases and J lost 2 bases. This CDR3 region has 15 residues. The full variable domain, rest sourced from reference TRBV19 and TRBJ1-1, is DGGITQSPKYLFRKEGQNVTLSCEQNLNHDAMYWYRQDPGQGLRLIYYSQIVNDFQKGDIAEGYSVSREKKESFPLTVTSAQKNPTAFYLCASRGSRGINTEAFFGQGTRLTVV.